Listed below are T cell receptor beta chains from one sample, sequenced in a study of T-cell reconstitution after alpha-beta-depleted transplantation in children. TCRdb fed the PCR reads into MiXCR, producing one record per CDR3 protein. The repertoire has about a million distinct CDR3 sequences, under 30% of them found once; the top ten carry approximately 30%. The sequencing used PBMCs, mostly from graft donor cells, collected 360 days after TCRalphabeta/CD19-depleted stem cell transplant. These TCRs come from a boy under two years old who had a stem cell transplant for SCID, so the T cells may come from the graft donor. CDR3s leave out the opening cysteine and the closing phenylalanine or tryptophan. Fields, in order: V gene, J gene, CDR3 protein.

>TRBV20-1|TRBJ1-6
SAGRQDNSPLH
>TRBV5-1|TRBJ2-5
ASSVQGIQY
>TRBV12-3/TRBV12-4|TRBJ2-1
ASREGPAESWNEQF
>TRBV7-8|TRBJ2-5
ASSRGAWQETQY
>TRBV5-1|TRBJ2-3
ASSLGPLASGGTDTQY
>TRBV18|TRBJ2-3
ASSPLAGGSTDTQY
>TRBV20-1|TRBJ1-4
SAREPPGTGRWEKLF
>TRBV27|TRBJ2-5
ASSLGRKTETQY
>TRBV11-3|TRBJ2-1
ASSFGGAVDEQF
>TRBV2|TRBJ2-1
ASSEAYGTSGYNEQF
>TRBV6-6|TRBJ2-1
ASSYSDNEQF
>TRBV9|TRBJ2-1
ASSVIAGGANEQF
>TRBV12-3/TRBV12-4|TRBJ2-7
ASSYSGQGVTGEQY
>TRBV20-1|TRBJ2-7
SASIGPTYEQY
>TRBV4-2|TRBJ2-5
ASSQPGAGKQETQY
>TRBV6-5|TRBJ1-5
ASSYLLGQPQH
>TRBV5-1|TRBJ2-7
ASFPGGTSSYEQY
>TRBV12-3/TRBV12-4|TRBJ1-5
ASSLAADNQPQH
>TRBV12-3/TRBV12-4|TRBJ1-1
ASSLHRARVMNTEAF
>TRBV5-1|TRBJ2-7
ASSALQGAPSYEQY
>TRBV4-1|TRBJ2-1
ASSQATSKGLNEQF
>TRBV4-1|TRBJ2-3
ASSQGRTGGSTDTQY
>TRBV3-1|TRBJ2-5
ASSQDRTLPETQY
>TRBV5-1|TRBJ2-3
ASSLDAQY
>TRBV20-1|TRBJ2-1
SARATKTDEQF
>TRBV20-1|TRBJ1-1
SARPPGLRNTEAF
>TRBV24-1|TRBJ1-1
ATSGGTGRTEAF
>TRBV7-3|TRBJ2-1
ASSLGTSREQF
>TRBV7-6|TRBJ2-7
ASSSTTGGEQY
>TRBV6-5|TRBJ2-2
ASSYGNPNTGELF
>TRBV4-3|TRBJ2-1
ASSQGVGGDWNEQF
>TRBV28|TRBJ2-7
ASTTPGGGHYEQY
>TRBV7-8|TRBJ2-2
ASSQPPGPENTGELF
>TRBV10-2|TRBJ2-7
ASRAGAYEQY
>TRBV24-1|TRBJ2-3
ATSDLGRDTQDTQY
>TRBV6-5|TRBJ1-1
ASSYTVPGQGLNTEAF
>TRBV10-2|TRBJ2-7
ASSEAASYEQY
>TRBV7-2|TRBJ1-4
ASSSVLGAEKLF
>TRBV12-1|TRBJ2-1
ASSFAQYNEQF
>TRBV12-5|TRBJ2-1
ASGLVRAGGINEQF
>TRBV12-3/TRBV12-4|TRBJ2-1
ASSRPRGTGSYNEQF
>TRBV9|TRBJ2-5
ASSVGVWGTEYQETQY
>TRBV12-3/TRBV12-4|TRBJ1-2
ASSPGGPGYGYT
>TRBV10-3|TRBJ2-3
AISAGLSKGIDTQY
>TRBV5-1|TRBJ2-7
ASSLEGILFDEQY
>TRBV18|TRBJ1-2
ASSPSAGKDGYT
>TRBV12-3/TRBV12-4|TRBJ2-5
ASSLGVRDRGETQY
>TRBV4-2|TRBJ1-2
ASSRESGGDPNYGYT
>TRBV20-1|TRBJ2-7
SAATGTGGEQY